The 6 T cell receptor beta chains reported below all come from one sample, sequenced in a study of regulatory T cells in long-lasting Graves disease. Time point noted: newly diagnosed GD, antithyroid drugs for less than 3 months. Isolated PBMC RNA provided the starting material for the TCR library. TCR beta libraries were built with iRepertoire HTBI primers and Arm-PCR of CDR3 regions. Each CDR3 protein gets one entry after TCRdb re-called the multiplex PCR reads with MiXCR. The sample has about 420,000 distinct CDR3 sequences, 16% seen once. These same records also appear under a second study, on T cells in Graves' hyperthyroidism and ophthalmopathy.

The source material was peripheral blood mononuclear cells (PBMCs), sampled at new diagnosis, from a patient treated with antithyroid drugs. The receptors shown here come from a woman between 18 and 29 years old with Graves disease.

This clonotype showed up many times. The rearrangement uses TRBV6-1 and TRBJ1-5, with TRBD1 matching 9 bases. V was clipped by 6 bases and J by 4 bases; unmatched bases: 7. This CDR3 has 15 amino acids. Per the germline V gene, CDR1 is MNHNS and CDR2 is SASEGT. CDR3 DNA sequence: TGTGCCAGCAGGTCCGACAGGGGGGTAAATCAGCCCCAGCATTTT. Its protein is CASRSDRGVNQPQHF.

This rearrangement joins TRBV20-1 to TRBJ2-7; TRBD2 agrees at 11 bases. The germline gives CDR1 DFQATT, CDR2 SNEGSKA (reference sequence). Losses at the gene ends were 4 bases for V and 7 bases for J; bases not matched to a gene: 15. The CDR3 extends over 16 amino acids. The CDR3 reads CSATLIAGGPYNEQYF. DNA of the CDR3: TGCAGTGCTACCCTCATAGCGGGAGGGCCCTACAATGAGCAGTACTTC.

This clonotype was detected only a few times. The J gene is TRBJ1-2, the V gene TRBV5-6; possible D gene TRBD1, 6 bases. The CDR3 is 15 amino acids. Trimming cost V 0 bases and J 3 bases, with 12 bases left between them. Germline CDR1 reads SGHDT; CDR2 reads YYEEEE. CDR3: CASSLEGGFHYGYTF. CDR3 DNA sequence: TGTGCCAGCAGCTTGGAGGGGGGCTTCCACTATGGCTACACCTTC. Variable domain in full (rest from reference TRBV5-6 and TRBJ1-2): DAGVTQSPTHLIKTRGQQVTLRCSPKSGHDTVSWYQQALGQGPQFIFQYYEEEERQRGNFPDRFSGHQFPNYSSELNVNALLLGDSALYLCASSLEGGFHYGYTFGSGTRLTVV.

The chain combines TRBV27 with TRBJ2-7; 10 nucleotides align to TRBD1. CDR3 length: 15 amino acids. The germline gives CDR1 MNHEY, CDR2 SMNVEV (reference sequence). The trim removed 0 bases at V and 6 bases at J, leaving 5 bases unmatched. The CDR3 nucleotides read TGTGCCAGCAGTTTATCGGCCGGGACAGGGGCCGAGCAGTACTTC. Protein sequence: CASSLSAGTGAEQYF.

This clonotype was seen repeatedly, ten times or more. For the CDR3, the DNA is TGTGCCAGCAGCTCCGGAACACCGATTCCCCACAATGAGCAGTTCTTC. This codes for CASSSGTPIPHNEQFF. This sequence joins TRBV7-6 and TRBJ2-1; D is undetermined. This CDR3 has 16 residues. The V gene lost 4 bases and the J gene lost 5 bases, with 18 bases spanning the gap. Looked up from germline, CDR1 is SGHVS and CDR2 is FNYEAQ. The complete variable domain, with remaining parts taken from reference TRBV7-6 and TRBJ2-1, reads GAGVSQSPRYKVTKRGQDVALRCDPISGHVSLYWYRQALGQGPEFLTYFNYEAQQDKSGLPNDRFSAERPEGSISTLTIQRTEQRDSAMYRCASSSGTPIPHNEQFFGPGTRLTVL.

This clonotype was observed many times. This chain uses TRBV7-9 with TRBJ2-1, with 9 bases aligning to TRBD2. J lost 11 bases, V lost 3 bases, and 8 bases had no gene match. Germline values: CDR1 SEHNR, CDR2 FQNEAQ (reference sequence). CDR3 length: 14 amino acids. The CDR3 sequence: CASSFPIAGVKQFF. The CDR3, as DNA: TGTGCCAGCAGCTTCCCCATAGCGGGAGTAAAGCAGTTCTTC.